Listed below are T cell receptor beta chains from one sample, sequenced in a study. TCRdb recomputed calls from the RT-PCR reads with MiXCR, one row per CDR3 protein. The sample lists about 680,000 distinct CDR3 sequences; 14% were seen once. Sequencing was done on a sample of memory CD4+ T cells from blood. All receptors derive from a female donor in good health, serving as a healthy control. Each CDR3 is given with its conserved first and last residue. D genes are given only for firm matches. The listing skips clone size in some rows; elsewhere it reads once, few, many or a size class.

>TRBJ1-1|TRBV5-1|many|TRBD1
TGTGCCAGCAGTTTACAGGGGGACACTGAAGCTTTCTTT
CASSLQGDTEAFF
>TRBJ1-3|TRBV16|NA|NA
TGTGCCAGCGGGCCGAGGGACCTTCGACGAAACACCATATATTTT
CASGPRDLRRNTIYF
>TRBJ1-5|TRBV27|NA|TRBD1
TGTGCCAGCAGAACAGACAGGGGGCCCCAGCATTTT
CASRTDRGPQHF
>TRBJ2-3|TRBV4-1|few|NA
TGCGCCAGCAGCCAAGTAGAGCGCACAGATACGCAGTATTTT
CASSQVERTDTQYF
>TRBJ1-6|TRBV6-1|NA|NA
TGTGCCAGCAGAGGATGGAATAATTCACCCCTCCACTTT
CASRGWNNSPLHF
>TRBJ2-3|TRBV6-6|NA|NA
TGTGCCAGCAGTTACGTCGCCAGCCAGTTTAGCACAGATACGCAGTATTTT
CASSYVASQFSTDTQYF
>TRBJ1-4|TRBV20-1|NA|NA
TGCAGTGCCAGGCGGACACTAACTAATGAAAAACTGTTTTTT
CSARRTLTNEKLFF
>TRBJ2-1|TRBV2|once|NA
TGTGCCAGCATTGGGGCTCACAATGAGCAGTTCTTC
CASIGAHNEQFF
>TRBJ2-7|TRBV19|NA|NA
TGTGCCAGTAGTATAGCGAGGACGACAGCCTACGAGCAGTACTTC
CASSIARTTAYEQYF
>TRBJ1-2|TRBV29-1|NA|NA
TGCAGCGTTGGACAGACTAACTATGGCTACACCTTC
CSVGQTNYGYTF
>TRBJ1-4|TRBV6-5|NA|TRBD1
TGTGCCAGCACCCCCACCCCGGACAGGGTAGCGACTAATGAAAAACTGTTTTTT
CASTPTPDRVATNEKLFF
>TRBJ2-6|TRBV6-5|NA|TRBD1
TGTGCCAGCAGCGCCGGGACAGGGCTCCCGTCTGGGGCCAACGTCCTGACTTTC
CASSAGTGLPSGANVLTF
>TRBJ1-1|TRBV27|many|TRBD1
TGTGCCAGCAGTTGGCTGACAGGGGGGACTGAAGCTTTCTTT
CASSWLTGGTEAFF
>TRBJ2-3|TRBV7-6|many|NA
TGTGCCAGCAGCCCCGCCGGCAGGGGAGACACAGATACGCAGTATTTT
CASSPAGRGDTDTQYF
>TRBJ2-1|TRBV9|many|NA
TGTGCCAGCAGCGTAGAGCGGAGGCCCGATGAGCAGTTCTTC
CASSVERRPDEQFF
>TRBJ2-7|TRBV6-2/TRBV6-3|NA|TRBD1
TGTGCCAGCAGACAAGGGACAGGGGTGGACGAGCAGTACTTC
CASRQGTGVDEQYF
>TRBJ2-3|TRBV20-1|NA|NA
TGCAGTGCTACCCTCAGTGGCAGCACAGATACGCAGTATTTT
CSATLSGSTDTQYF
>TRBJ1-4|TRBV3-1|NA|NA
TGTGCCAGCAGCAACCGGGACCAAGCGGAAAAACTGTTTTTT
CASSNRDQAEKLFF
>TRBJ1-1|TRBV29-1|many|TRBD1
TGCAGCGTTGTGACAGGGATCACTGAAGCTTTCTTT
CSVVTGITEAFF
>TRBJ1-2|TRBV12-3/TRBV12-4|NA|TRBD1
TGTGCCAGCAGTTTTACAGGGGAGGGCTACACCTTC
CASSFTGEGYTF
>TRBJ1-1|TRBV10-3|many|NA
TGTGCCATCAGGAAGGAATTGAACACTGAAGCTTTCTTT
CAIRKELNTEAFF
>TRBJ1-2|TRBV28|NA|NA
TGTGCCAGCAGCCTACGAACAGGGCTGAACTATGGCTACACCTTC
CASSLRTGLNYGYTF
>TRBJ2-2|TRBV9|few|NA
TGTGCCAGCAGCCCCCGACTAGACCCCGGGGAGCTGTTTTTT
CASSPRLDPGELFF
>TRBJ2-3|TRBV5-1|few|NA
TGCGCCAGCAGCTTGGGATTACACTACACCACAGATACGCAGTATTTT
CASSLGLHYTTDTQYF
>TRBJ2-1|TRBV7-2|few|NA
TGTGCCAGCAGCTCAGTGGGGGACCCCTACAATGAGCAGTTCTTC
CASSSVGDPYNEQFF
>TRBJ2-2|TRBV5-1|NA|NA
TGCGCCAGCAGTCGTGATGGCACCGGGGAGCTGTTTTTT
CASSRDGTGELFF
>TRBJ1-2|TRBV4-2|few|NA
TGTGCCAGCAGACTCGGACTGGGGACTAACTATGGCTACACCTTC
CASRLGLGTNYGYTF
>TRBJ2-2|TRBV4-3|many|TRBD1
TGCGCCAGCAGCCAAGCGGGACAGGGGTTCACCGGGGAGCTGTTTTTT
CASSQAGQGFTGELFF
>TRBJ2-3|TRBV18|many|NA
TGTGCCAGCTCACCGTCTAGCCCCAGCTCAGATACGCAGTATTTT
CASSPSSPSSDTQYF
>TRBJ2-5|TRBV29-1|many|NA
TGCAGCCCCCAAGGAGCTGGAGAGACCCAGTACTTC
CSPQGAGETQYF
>TRBJ1-1|TRBV12-3/TRBV12-4|many|NA
TGTGCCAGCAGTTTAGCCCAAGACACTGAAGCTTTCTTT
CASSLAQDTEAFF
>TRBJ2-3|TRBV27|NA|TRBD2
TGTGCCAGCAGTTTGTGGGCTAGCGGGGGTGAAGATACGCAGTATTTT
CASSLWASGGEDTQYF
>TRBJ2-7|TRBV20-1|NA|NA
TGCAGTGCTCTCTCTGGCGGCTTAACCTACGAGCAGTACTTC
CSALSGGLTYEQYF
>TRBJ1-1|TRBV6-6|few|NA
TGTGCCAGCAGTTCGGCCCAAGGGAACACTGAAGCTTTCTTT
CASSSAQGNTEAFF
>TRBJ2-1|TRBV2|NA|TRBD1
TGTGCCAGCAGTGGGGGACAGGGGCTTGTTGAGCAGTTCTTC
CASSGGQGLVEQFF
>TRBJ1-2|TRBV20-1|NA|NA
TGCAGTGCTAGAGATTGGGTCAACTATGGCTACACCTTC
CSARDWVNYGYTF
>TRBJ2-3|TRBV9|NA|NA
TGTGCCAGCGCAAACCTTAGAGACACCACAGATACGCAGTATTTT
CASANLRDTTDTQYF
>TRBJ2-4|TRBV6-2/TRBV6-3|NA|TRBD1
TGTGCCAGCAGTTATCCCCCTTTGGGGACAGGGTGGGCCAAAAACATTCAGTACTTC
CASSYPPLGTGWAKNIQYF
>TRBJ2-2|TRBV6-5|many|TRBD2
TGTGCCAGCAGGCATCTAGCGGGAAGGAGCACCGGGGAGCTGTTTTTT
CASRHLAGRSTGELFF
>TRBJ1-4|TRBV11-2|NA|NA
TGTGCCAGCAGCTTATTAGGCTTTAAAGAAAAACTGTTTTTT
CASSLLGFKEKLFF
>TRBJ1-6|TRBV20-1|few|NA
TGCAGTGCTCCTACGGGACATCCGAGGAATTCACCCCTCCACTTT
CSAPTGHPRNSPLHF
>TRBJ2-1|TRBV3-1|NA|NA
TGTGCCAGCAGCCGGGACTCCGTCTCCTACAATGAGCAGTTCTTC
CASSRDSVSYNEQFF
>TRBJ2-5|TRBV7-3|few|TRBD2
TGTGCCAGCAGTTACGGCGGGGGGGCCCCACAAGAGACCCAGTACTTC
CASSYGGGAPQETQYF
>TRBJ2-7|TRBV20-1|many|NA
TGCAGTGCTAGATCCATGTCCGATCTCTACGAGCAGTACTTC
CSARSMSDLYEQYF
>TRBJ2-5|TRBV7-6|few|TRBD2
TGTGCCAGCAGCTTAGGGCTAGCGGGGGCCGGGCAAGAGACCCAGTACTTC
CASSLGLAGAGQETQYF
>TRBJ2-1|TRBV5-1|NA|NA
TGCGCCAGCAGCTCTTTAGCGGTACTCTACAATGAGCAGTTCTTC
CASSSLAVLYNEQFF
>TRBJ1-2|TRBV7-2|few|TRBD1
TGTGCCAGCAGCTTAGCATGGACAGGGGGCAGTGGCTACACCTTC
CASSLAWTGGSGYTF
>TRBJ1-1|TRBV5-1|NA|NA
TGCGCCAGCAGCTTGGGGTCCGACGCTGAAGCTTTCTTT
CASSLGSDAEAFF
>TRBJ2-1|TRBV7-2|NA|NA
TGTGTTAGCAGCACGGGAGACAGGTCCTACAATGAGCAGTTCTTC
CVSSTGDRSYNEQFF
>TRBJ1-5|TRBV27|many|NA
TGTGCCAGCAGTTTAGGATGGGGTCGGGAACAGCCCCAGCATTTT
CASSLGWGREQPQHF
>TRBJ1-2|TRBV4-1|many|TRBD1
TGCGCCAGCAGCCAAATAGGGACAGGGGGTTATGGCTACACCTTC
CASSQIGTGGYGYTF
>TRBJ2-7|TRBV20-1|few|NA
TGCAGTGCTCTAAACAGAAACTCCTACGAGCAGTACTTC
CSALNRNSYEQYF
>TRBJ1-4|TRBV12-3/TRBV12-4|NA|NA
TGTGCCAGCAGTTCCTATGCAACTAATGAAAAACTGTTTTTT
CASSSYATNEKLFF
>TRBJ2-1|TRBV3-1|NA|TRBD2
TGTGCCAGCAGCCGGGTGCCCCCACTAGCGGTGAAGGGGAATGAGCAGTTCTTC
CASSRVPPLAVKGNEQFF
>TRBJ1-5|TRBV9|NA|TRBD1
TGTGCCAGCAGCCCCGAGGGACAGGGGGCAAGTCAGCCCCAGCATTTT
CASSPEGQGASQPQHF
>TRBJ2-7|TRBV7-9|NA|NA
TGTGCCAGCAGCTCTCCTAGCTACGGGTCCTACGAGCAGTACTTC
CASSSPSYGSYEQYF
>TRBJ2-5|TRBV5-1|few|NA
TGCGCCAGCAGCTCTACCGGGACTTCCCAAGAGACCCAGTACTTC
CASSSTGTSQETQYF
>TRBJ1-5|TRBV12-3/TRBV12-4|NA|NA
TGTGCCAGCAGTTTAATCAGTCACAGCAATCAGCCCCAGCATTTT
CASSLISHSNQPQHF
>TRBJ2-1|TRBV7-9|few|NA
TGTGCCAGCAGCTTCATAAGTACAGTCAATGAGCAGTTCTTC
CASSFISTVNEQFF